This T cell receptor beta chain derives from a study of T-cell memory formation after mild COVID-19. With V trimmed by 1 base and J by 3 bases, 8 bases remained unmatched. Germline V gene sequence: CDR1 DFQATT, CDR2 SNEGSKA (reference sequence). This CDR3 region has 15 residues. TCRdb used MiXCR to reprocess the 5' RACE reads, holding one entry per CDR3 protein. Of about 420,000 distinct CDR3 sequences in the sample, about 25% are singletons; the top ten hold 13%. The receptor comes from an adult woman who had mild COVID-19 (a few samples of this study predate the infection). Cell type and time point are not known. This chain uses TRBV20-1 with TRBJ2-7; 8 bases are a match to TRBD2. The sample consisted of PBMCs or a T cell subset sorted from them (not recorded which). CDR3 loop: CSARGLAGSRYEQYF. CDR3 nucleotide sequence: TGCAGTGCTAGAGGGCTAGCGGGTTCCCGCTACGAGCAGTACTTC.